This is a list of T cell receptor beta chains from one sample in a study of beta chain features in type 1 diabetes. Profiling relied on immunoSEQ multiplex PCR, and the TCRdb table lists in-frame clones only, not all of them. The sample contains more than 300,000 clones, 8.5% to 10% of which appear only once. The sample comprised central memory CD4+ T cells from blood. The receptors originated from a young man with type 1 diabetes. Each CDR3 is given with its conserved first and last residue. Each record gives: J gene, clone size, D gene, V gene, CDR3 DNA, CDR3 protein. D genes are given only for firm matches. The size of a clone is reported for some rows only, either as once, few or many, or as a class for expanded clones.

J: TRBJ2-1
size: many
D: -
V: TRBV28
DNA: TGTGCCACCGTGGAGGGGCATTGTGAGCAGTTCTTC
CDR3: CATVEGHCEQFF

J: TRBJ2-5
size: few
D: TRBD1
V: TRBV28
DNA: TGTGCCAGCAACCCAACCGGGACAGGGGGAAAAGAGACCCAGTACTTC
CDR3: CASNPTGTGGKETQYF

J: TRBJ2-2
size: few
D: TRBD1
V: TRBV6-6
DNA: TGTGCCAGCACCGTACAGGGGGCTGACACCGGGGAGCTGTTTTTT
CDR3: CASTVQGADTGELFF

J: TRBJ2-1
size: many
D: TRBD2
V: TRBV4-1
DNA: TGCGCCAGCAGCCAGAGACCGGGACTAGCGGGAGCAGGTGAGCAGTTCTTC
CDR3: CASSQRPGLAGAGEQFF

J: TRBJ1-6
size: -
D: TRBD1
V: TRBV6-5
DNA: TGTGCCAGCAGTTACGACAGGGTGAATTCACCCCTCCACTTT
CDR3: CASSYDRVNSPLHF

J: TRBJ2-1
size: few
D: TRBD2
V: TRBV10-3
DNA: TGTGCCATCAGTCCTCCCCAGGAAGCGGGAAACTACAATGAGCAGTTCTTC
CDR3: CAISPPQEAGNYNEQFF

J: TRBJ2-7
size: few
D: -
V: TRBV30
DNA: TGTGCCTGGAGACCAGGGCGAAGAGTCTACGAGCAGTACTTC
CDR3: CAWRPGRRVYEQYF

J: TRBJ2-3
size: few
D: -
V: TRBV11-2
DNA: TGTGCCAGCAGCTTGAACCCGGATACGCAGTATTTT
CDR3: CASSLNPDTQYF

J: TRBJ2-3
size: once
D: -
V: TRBV7-3
DNA: TGTGCCAGCAGCTTAAGGGGGGACGAGGTCTTTACAGATACGCAGTATTTT
CDR3: CASSLRGDEVFTDTQYF

J: TRBJ2-1
size: many
D: TRBD2
V: TRBV28
DNA: TGTGCCAGCAGTTCCCCACAACTAGCGGGAGGGGAGCAGTTCTTC
CDR3: CASSSPQLAGGEQFF

J: TRBJ2-3
size: few
D: TRBD2
V: TRBV4-3
DNA: TGCGCCAGCAGCCAACCTACTAGCGGGAGGGCAGATACGCAGTATTTT
CDR3: CASSQPTSGRADTQYF

J: TRBJ2-1
size: few
D: -
V: TRBV25-1
DNA: TGTGCCAGCAGGGATCGTCGACTGACCCACTCCTACAATGAGCAGTTCTTC
CDR3: CASRDRRLTHSYNEQFF

J: TRBJ2-7
size: -
D: TRBD2
V: TRBV2
DNA: TGTGCCAGCAGTGGTAGCGGGAGCGAGCAGTACTTC
CDR3: CASSGSGSEQYF

J: TRBJ1-1
size: -
D: TRBD1
V: TRBV7-2
DNA: TGTGCCAGCAGCTTCTTAAAACGGACAGGGCGGGATACTGAAGCTTTCTTT
CDR3: CASSFLKRTGRDTEAFF

J: TRBJ1-1
size: few
D: -
V: TRBV9
DNA: TGTGCCAGCAGCGTAGGTGGGCAGGGTAGAACTGAAGCTTTCTTT
CDR3: CASSVGGQGRTEAFF

J: TRBJ2-2
size: many
D: -
V: TRBV2
DNA: TGTGCCAGCAGTGAACCCGGGGAGCTGTTTTTT
CDR3: CASSEPGELFF

J: TRBJ2-2
size: few
D: -
V: TRBV29-1
DNA: TGCAGCGTGGGCAGGACACCCTACACCGGGGAGCTGTTTTTT
CDR3: CSVGRTPYTGELFF

J: TRBJ1-1
size: few
D: TRBD1
V: TRBV5-1
DNA: TGCGCCAGCAGCCCGCGTGGGACAGGGGTCGATCTTACCCATGACACTGAAGCTTTCTTT
CDR3: CASSPRGTGVDLTHDTEAFF

J: TRBJ2-5
size: few
D: TRBD2
V: TRBV7-6
DNA: TGTGCCAGCAGCTTTTCCTCGGGAGGCGTGGAGACCCAGTACTTC
CDR3: CASSFSSGGVETQYF

J: TRBJ1-2
size: few
D: -
V: TRBV21-1
DNA: TGTGCCAGCAGCAAAGGTCGGGGGAGGCGCTATGGCTACACCTTC
CDR3: CASSKGRGRRYGYTF

J: TRBJ2-7
size: few
D: -
V: TRBV7-3
DNA: TGTGCCAGCAGCTTAGGGCAGGGGTTCTACGAGCAGTACTTC
CDR3: CASSLGQGFYEQYF

J: TRBJ1-1
size: few
D: -
V: TRBV2
DNA: TGTGCCAGCACCCCACGGAGGGGCATGAACACTGAAGCTTTCTTT
CDR3: CASTPRRGMNTEAFF

J: TRBJ2-5
size: -
D: -
V: TRBV27
DNA: TGTGCCAGCAGTTTAGGCCCGGGGGAGACCCAGTACTTC
CDR3: CASSLGPGETQYF

J: TRBJ2-5
size: -
D: TRBD2
V: TRBV5-4
DNA: TGTGCCAGCAGCCAAGAACTACTAGCGGGAGTTGAGAAGACCCAGTACTTC
CDR3: CASSQELLAGVEKTQYF

J: TRBJ1-1
size: few
D: -
V: TRBV12-5
DNA: TGTGCTAGTGCCCTAGAACCGAACACTGAAGCTTTCTTT
CDR3: CASALEPNTEAFF

J: TRBJ1-2
size: -
D: -
V: TRBV7-8
DNA: TGTGCCAGCAGCTTAAATCCGCAATACGGCTACACCTTC
CDR3: CASSLNPQYGYTF

J: TRBJ2-5
size: few
D: TRBD1
V: TRBV10-2
DNA: TGCGCCAGCAGAGACCGGGACAGGGTATTCGAGACCCAGTACTTC
CDR3: CASRDRDRVFETQYF

J: TRBJ2-7
size: -
D: -
V: TRBV7-2
DNA: TGTGCCAGCAGCTTCACCCTCAGGGGGGCCGAGCAGTACTTC
CDR3: CASSFTLRGAEQYF

J: TRBJ2-5
size: -
D: -
V: TRBV28
DNA: TGTGCCAGCAGTCAGGGCCGCACGCGGCAGTACTTC
CDR3: CASSQGRTRQYF

J: TRBJ2-1
size: many
D: -
V: TRBV5-6
DNA: TGTGCCAGCAGCTTTTTCGACAGATACAATGAGCAGTTCTTC
CDR3: CASSFFDRYNEQFF

J: TRBJ1-3
size: -
D: -
V: TRBV30
DNA: TGTGCCTGGAGTATGAATCCTGGAAACACCATATATTTT
CDR3: CAWSMNPGNTIYF

J: TRBJ1-1
size: many
D: -
V: TRBV7-9
DNA: TGTGCCAGCACGGACGGCTTGAACACTGAAGCTTTCTTT
CDR3: CASTDGLNTEAFF